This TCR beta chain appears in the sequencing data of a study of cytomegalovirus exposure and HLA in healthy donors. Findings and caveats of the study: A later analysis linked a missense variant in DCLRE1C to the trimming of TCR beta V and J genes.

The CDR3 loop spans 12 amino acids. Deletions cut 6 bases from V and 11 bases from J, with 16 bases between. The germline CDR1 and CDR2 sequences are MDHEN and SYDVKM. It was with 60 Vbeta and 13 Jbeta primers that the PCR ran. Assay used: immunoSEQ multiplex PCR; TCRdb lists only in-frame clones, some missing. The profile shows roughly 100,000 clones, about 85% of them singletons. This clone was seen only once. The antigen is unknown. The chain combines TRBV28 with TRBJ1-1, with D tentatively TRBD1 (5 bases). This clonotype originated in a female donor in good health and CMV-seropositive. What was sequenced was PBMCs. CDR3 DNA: TGTGCCAGCAGCCTAAGTAGGGGAAGGGCTTTCTTT. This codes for CASSLSRGRAFF.